The 11 T cell receptor beta chains given below trace back to one sample, sequenced in a study of blood T cell repertoires in COVID-19. The protocol was immunoSEQ multiplex PCR, while the TCRdb copy is restricted to in-frame clones and leaves out a portion. The sample consists of over 350,000 clones, about 89% of them appearing once. Sequencing used peripheral blood. These receptor sequences come from a young woman with acute or convalescent COVID-19.

The V gene is TRBV3-1 (or the pseudogene TRBV3-2), the J gene TRBJ1-6; TRBD1 is a possible D gene (6 bases). The ends were cut back, 1 base at V and 6 bases at J, with 7 bases in the middle. Per germline, CDR1 LGHDT and CDR2 YNNKEL (reference sequence). CDR3 length equals 14 residues. The CDR3 region is CASSQGTANSPLHF. CDR3 nucleotides: TGTGCCAGCAGCCAAGGGACAGCTAATTCACCCCTCCACTTT.

J is TRBJ2-3 and V is TRBV27, with D possibly TRBD1 on 5 matching bases. V was pared by 5 bases and J by 2 bases, with 17 bases between. CDR3 size: 16 residues. Germline V gives CDR1 MNHEY, CDR2 SMNVEV (reference sequence). CDR3 coding DNA: TGTGCCAGCAGTCCACTAATCCCGGACATCACAGATACGCAGTATTTT. This sequence encodes CASSPLIPDITDTQYF.

J is TRBJ2-1 and V is TRBV7-3, with 9 bases matching TRBD1. J lost 6 bases, V lost 5 bases, and 5 bases had no gene match. The germline CDR1 and CDR2 sequences are SGHTA and FQGTGA. This CDR3 has 14 amino acids. DNA for the CDR3: TGTGCCAGCAGCCGGGACAGGGTAAGCAATGAGCAGTTCTTC. Protein product: CASSRDRVSNEQFF.

The chain combines TRBV21-1 with TRBJ1-4; the DNA was not used to check the table's D call, TRBD1. TRBV21-1 is given as a pseudogene. The CDR3 loop spans 16 amino acids. The CDR3 is CASGKTTGGGSEKLFF. CDR3 coding DNA: TGTGCCAGCGGCAAAACGACAGGGGGCGGATCTGAAAAACTGTTTTTT.

The chain has TRBV13 and TRBJ1-2; D call uncertain. V was shortened by 2 bases and J by 7 bases, with 11 bases between the two germline ends. The CDR3 totals 13 residues. In germline, CDR1 is PRHDT, CDR2 FYEKMQ (reference sequence). The CDR3 protein is CASSLRGATGYTF. The CDR3 DNA reads TGTGCCAGCAGCTTACGCGGAGCGACTGGCTACACCTTC. Drawing the rest from reference TRBV13 and TRBJ1-2, the complete variable domain is AAGVIQSPRHLIKEKRETATLKCYPIPRHDTVYWYQQGPGQDPQFLISFYEKMQSDKGSIPDRFSAQQFSDYHSELNMSSLELGDSALYFCASSLRGATGYTFGSGTRLTVV.

The chain couples TRBV5-1 to TRBJ1-6; 7 positions agree with TRBD1. V was clipped by 2 bases and J by 0 bases; unmatched bases: 5. In germline, CDR1 is SGHRS, CDR2 YFSETQ. This CDR3 spans 17 amino acids. The CDR3 spells CASSLSGGGSYNSPLHF. CDR3 nucleotides: TGCGCCAGCAGCTTATCAGGGGGAGGCTCCTATAATTCACCCCTCCACTTT.

This chain connects TRBV19 to TRBJ2-3; D may be TRBD2 (6 bases). The CDR3 covers 16 residues. Germline V CDR1 and CDR2: LNHDA, SQIVND (reference sequence). The V end was cut by 0 bases, the J end by 0 bases, with 10 bases between. For the CDR3, the DNA is TGTGCCAGTAGTATAGATATCGGGGGAAGCACAGATACGCAGTATTTT. Encoded protein: CASSIDIGGSTDTQYF.

The chain has TRBV5-1 and TRBJ2-3; D is unresolved. V dropped 6 bases and J dropped 5 bases, with 7 bases sitting between them. The CDR3 totals 11 residues. Germline loops: CDR1 SGHRS, CDR2 YFSETQ. This chain's CDR3 is CASTLGDTQYF. The CDR3 region has the DNA TGCGCCAGCACCCTCGGAGATACGCAGTATTTT.

This clone was found once. The V call is TRBV2, the J call TRBJ1-2; a possible D gene is TRBD1 (6 bases). The V end lost 7 bases, the J end lost 7 bases, and 19 bases lay between the germline ends. This CDR3 contains 14 residues. Germline CDR1 reads SNHLY; CDR2 reads FYNNEI. CDR3 bases: TGTGCCAGCACGCCAGGGGTCCGGGCTTCTGGCTACACCTTC. It specifies CASTPGVRASGYTF.

V usage is TRBV9 and J usage is TRBJ2-1; the D gene is possibly TRBD1 (6 bases). Trimming removed 4 bases from V and 4 bases from J, with 12 bases in between. The germline gives CDR1 SGDLS, CDR2 YYNGEE. The CDR3 has 14 residues. The CDR3 DNA follows: TGTGCCAGCAGCCATGGGGGCCATTACAATGAGCAGTTCTTC. Its protein product is CASSHGGHYNEQFF. Full variable domain (rest looked up from reference TRBV9 and TRBJ2-1): DSGVTQTPKHLITATGQRVTLRCSPRSGDLSVYWYQQSLDQGLQFLIQYYNGEERAKGNILERFSAQQFPDLHSELNLSSLELGDSALYFCASSHGGHYNEQFFGPGTRLTVL.

This sequence joins TRBV6-6 and TRBJ1-1; D remains unclear. From germline, CDR1 is MNHNY and CDR2 SVGAGI (reference sequence). This CDR3 has 14 residues. V was clipped by 2 bases and J by 2 bases, with 9 bases between them. Here the CDR3 reads CASSYPEGNTEAFF. The CDR3 DNA reads TGTGCCAGCAGTTACCCGGAGGGAAACACTGAAGCTTTCTTT.